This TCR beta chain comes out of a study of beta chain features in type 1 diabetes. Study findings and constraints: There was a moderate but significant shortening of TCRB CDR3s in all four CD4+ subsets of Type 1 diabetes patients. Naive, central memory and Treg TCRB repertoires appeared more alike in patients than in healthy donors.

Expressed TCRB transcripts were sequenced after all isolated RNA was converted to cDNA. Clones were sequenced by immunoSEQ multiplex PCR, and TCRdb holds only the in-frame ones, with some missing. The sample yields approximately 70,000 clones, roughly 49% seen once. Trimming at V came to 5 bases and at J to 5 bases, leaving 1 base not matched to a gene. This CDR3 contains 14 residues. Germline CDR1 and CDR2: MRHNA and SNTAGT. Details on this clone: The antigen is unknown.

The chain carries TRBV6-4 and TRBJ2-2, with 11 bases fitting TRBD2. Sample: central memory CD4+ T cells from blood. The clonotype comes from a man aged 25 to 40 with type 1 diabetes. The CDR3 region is CASSTSGSTGELFF. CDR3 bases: TGTGCCAGCAGTACTAGCGGGAGTACCGGGGAGCTGTTTTTT.